This entry describes one T cell receptor (beta chain). In this sample, this clonotype turned up a few times. The antigen this receptor binds is unknown. Base qualities are not recorded, but no much larger clone differs from it by a single base. Sequencing was performed on an Illumina HiSeq 2500. Quantitative 5'-RACE with molecular barcodes was the method used to prepare the TCR beta libraries. The source study handled its data this way. A new computational method based on a probabilistic model of VDJ rearrangement was used to identify disease-linked TCR variants. The raw public data were reprocessed by TCRdb itself: fastp quality trimming at Q25, MiXCR clonotype calling, in-frame beta chains only. Records with the same CDR3 protein are collapsed into one entry carrying the most frequent genes and DNA. TCRdb assigned the V and J calls; the authors' analysis was not used. This sample comprises a few hundred thousand distinct CDR3 sequences, 20% to 25% of them detected only once. The top ten hold 10% to 15% of the sample.

These data belong to a study of CD8 T cells in ankylosing spondylitis (dated by TCRdb to the late 2010s). In terms of the full investigation: The study profiled T cell receptor beta repertoires in healthy donors and ankylosing spondylitis patients to find disease-linked TCR variants. The full study cohort was made up of 25 ankylosing spondylitis patients and approximately 100 healthy donors. Peripheral blood was sampled, and synovial fluid was also collected from ankylosing spondylitis patients. The full study reports these points: According to the report, matched synovial fluid samples from ankylosing spondylitis patients were significantly enriched for the disease-linked clones. The disease-linked clones showed a CD8+ phenotype and occurred at relatively low frequencies in peripheral blood. Some motif variants were previously reported in synovial fluid and blood of reactive arthritis patients, suggesting common disease-initiation mechanisms. A TCR beta motif of several highly homologous amino acid variants appeared characteristic of blood from ankylosing spondylitis patients.

Measured from the cysteine to the phenylalanine, the CDR3 is 15 residues long. Only CDR3 DNA remains: 45 bases, in frame from the first base. Here V drops 0 bases and J drops 9 bases, and the junction holds 6 bases not matched to any gene. Looking up the germline V gene yields CDR1 LGHNA and CDR2 YNFKEQ. The specimen was blood, either unsorted or a sorted T cell fraction (not recorded which). The sequence is built from TRBV4-2 and TRBJ2-1; 9 middle bases align to TRBD1. This TCR derives from a male donor with ankylosing spondylitis or in good health (not recorded which). CDR3 loop: CASSQDDRGFGEQFF. The sequenced DNA is TGTGCCAGCAGCCAAGATGACAGGGGGTTCGGTGAGCAGTTCTTC.